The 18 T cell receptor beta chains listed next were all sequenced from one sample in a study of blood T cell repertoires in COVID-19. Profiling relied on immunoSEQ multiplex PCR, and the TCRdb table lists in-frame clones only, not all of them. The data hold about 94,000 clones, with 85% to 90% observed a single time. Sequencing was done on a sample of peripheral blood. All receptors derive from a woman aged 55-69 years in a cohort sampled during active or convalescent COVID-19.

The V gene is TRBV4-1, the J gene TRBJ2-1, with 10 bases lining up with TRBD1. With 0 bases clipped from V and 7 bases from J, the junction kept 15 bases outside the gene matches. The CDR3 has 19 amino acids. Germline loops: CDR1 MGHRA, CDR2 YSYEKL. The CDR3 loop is CASSQDMGWDRGKRNEQFF. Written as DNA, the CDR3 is TGCGCCAGCAGCCAAGATATGGGCTGGGACAGGGGAAAAAGAAATGAGCAGTTCTTC.

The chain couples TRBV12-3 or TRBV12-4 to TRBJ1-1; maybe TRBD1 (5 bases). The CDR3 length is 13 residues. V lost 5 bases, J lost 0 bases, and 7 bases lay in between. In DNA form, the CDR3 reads TGTGCCAGCAGTCGACAGATGAACACTGAAGCTTTCTTT. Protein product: CASSRQMNTEAFF.

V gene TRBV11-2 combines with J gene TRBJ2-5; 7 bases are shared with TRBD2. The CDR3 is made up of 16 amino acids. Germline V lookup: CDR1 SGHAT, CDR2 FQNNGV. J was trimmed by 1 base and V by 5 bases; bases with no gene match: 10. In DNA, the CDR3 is TGTGCCAGCAGCCGGGGCCCCGGCGGGAGCCAAGAGACCCAGTACTTC. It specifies CASSRGPGGSQETQYF.

The CDR3 sequence: CASSPRTGGQPQHF. In nucleotides, the CDR3 is TGTGCCAGCAGCCCCAGGACAGGGGGTCAGCCCCAGCATTTT. V gene TRBV6-6 combines with J gene TRBJ1-5; TRBD1 matches at 10 bases. The CDR3 consists of 14 residues. In germline, CDR1 is MNHNY, CDR2 SVGAGI (reference sequence). V dropped 6 bases and J dropped 6; count of bases not matched to a gene: 5.

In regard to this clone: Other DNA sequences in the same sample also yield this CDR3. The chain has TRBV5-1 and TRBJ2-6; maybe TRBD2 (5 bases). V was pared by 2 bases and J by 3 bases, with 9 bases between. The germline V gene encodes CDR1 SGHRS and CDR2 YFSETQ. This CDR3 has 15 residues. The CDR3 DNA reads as TGCGCCAGCAGCTTAGAAGGGAGTGGGGCCAACGTCCTGACTTTC. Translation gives CASSLEGSGANVLTF.

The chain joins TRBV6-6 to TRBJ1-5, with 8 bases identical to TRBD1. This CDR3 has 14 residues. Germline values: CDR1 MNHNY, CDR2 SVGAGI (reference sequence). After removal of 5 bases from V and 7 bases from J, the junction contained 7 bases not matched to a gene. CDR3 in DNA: TGTGCCAGCAGTCCGGACAGGGTGGGCCAGCCCCAGCATTTT. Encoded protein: CASSPDRVGQPQHF.

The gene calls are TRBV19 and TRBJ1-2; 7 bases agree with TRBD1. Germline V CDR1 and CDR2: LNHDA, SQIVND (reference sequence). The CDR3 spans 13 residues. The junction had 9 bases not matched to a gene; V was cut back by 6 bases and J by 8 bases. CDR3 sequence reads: CASRRRTGEGYTF. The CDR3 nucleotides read TGTGCCAGTAGGAGGAGGACAGGAGAAGGCTACACCTTC.

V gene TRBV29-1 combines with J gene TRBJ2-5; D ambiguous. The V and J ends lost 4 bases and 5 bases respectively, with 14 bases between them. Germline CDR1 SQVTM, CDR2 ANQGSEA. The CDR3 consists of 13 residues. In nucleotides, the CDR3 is TGCAGCGTTGTTCATCAGGTTAGGGAGACCCAGTACTTC. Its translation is CSVVHQVRETQYF. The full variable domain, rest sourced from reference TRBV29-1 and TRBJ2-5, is SAVISQKPSRDICQRGTSLTIQCQVDSQVTMMFWYRQQPGQSLTLIATANQGSEATYESGFVIDKFPISRPNLTFSTLTVSNMSPEDSSIYLCSVVHQVRETQYFGPGTRLLVL.

The CDR3 DNA is TGTGCCAGCAGTGAAACTAGCGGGGAAGACAATGAGCAGTTCTTC. Protein sequence: CASSETSGEDNEQFF. The chain recombines TRBV6-4 with TRBJ2-1; 10 bases fit TRBD2. Losses at the gene ends were 3 bases for V and 5 bases for J; bases not matched to a gene: 4. This CDR3 is built from 15 residues. In germline, CDR1 is MRHNA, CDR2 SNTAGT.

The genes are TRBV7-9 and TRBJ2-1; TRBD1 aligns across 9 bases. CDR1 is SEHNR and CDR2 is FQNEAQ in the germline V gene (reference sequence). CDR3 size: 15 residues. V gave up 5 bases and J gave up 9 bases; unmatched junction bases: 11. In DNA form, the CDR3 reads TGTGCCAGCAGCCCCCTGGGACAGGGAGTGGCTGAGCAGTTCTTC. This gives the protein CASSPLGQGVAEQFF.

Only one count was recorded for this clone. The DNA for the CDR3 is TGTGCCAGCAGCGGACAGGCCCGAGGGAATGGCTACACCTTC. Translating it yields CASSGQARGNGYTF. The genes are TRBV2 and TRBJ1-2; the match to TRBD1 covers 7 bases. Germline values: CDR1 SNHLY, CDR2 FYNNEI. The CDR3 runs to 14 residues. The V and J ends lost 6 bases and 6 bases, in that order; junction bases with no gene match: 10.

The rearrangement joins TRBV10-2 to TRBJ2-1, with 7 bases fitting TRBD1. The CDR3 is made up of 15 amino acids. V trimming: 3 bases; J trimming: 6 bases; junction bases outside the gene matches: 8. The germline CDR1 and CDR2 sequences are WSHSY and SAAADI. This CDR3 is CASSDHRGYPNEQFF. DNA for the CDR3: TGCGCCAGCAGTGATCACAGGGGATATCCCAATGAGCAGTTCTTC.

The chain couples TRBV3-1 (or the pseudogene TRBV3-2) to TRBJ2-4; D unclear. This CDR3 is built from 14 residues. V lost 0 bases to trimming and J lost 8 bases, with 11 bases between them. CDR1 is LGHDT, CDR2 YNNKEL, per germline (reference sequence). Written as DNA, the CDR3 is TGTGCCAGCAGCCAAGAGGCCCTTGAAGACATTCAGTACTTC. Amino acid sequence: CASSQEALEDIQYF.

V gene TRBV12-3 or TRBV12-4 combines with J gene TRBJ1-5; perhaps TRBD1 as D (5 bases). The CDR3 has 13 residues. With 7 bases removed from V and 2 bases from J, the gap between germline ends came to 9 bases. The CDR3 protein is CASKWGGNQPQHF. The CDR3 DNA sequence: TGTGCCAGCAAGTGGGGGGGCAATCAGCCCCAGCATTTT.

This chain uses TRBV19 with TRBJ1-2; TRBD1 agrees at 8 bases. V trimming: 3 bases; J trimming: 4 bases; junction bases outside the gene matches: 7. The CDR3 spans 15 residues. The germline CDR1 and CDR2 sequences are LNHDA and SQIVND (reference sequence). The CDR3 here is CASSMHRGSPYGYTF. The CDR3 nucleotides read TGTGCCAGTAGTATGCACAGGGGGTCACCCTATGGCTACACCTTC.

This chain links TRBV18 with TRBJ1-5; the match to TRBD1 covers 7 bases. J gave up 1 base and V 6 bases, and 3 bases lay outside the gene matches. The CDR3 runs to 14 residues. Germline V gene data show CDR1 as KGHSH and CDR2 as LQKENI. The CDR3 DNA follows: TGTGCCAGCTCGACGACAGGGAGCAATCAGCCCCAGCATTTT. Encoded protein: CASSTTGSNQPQHF.

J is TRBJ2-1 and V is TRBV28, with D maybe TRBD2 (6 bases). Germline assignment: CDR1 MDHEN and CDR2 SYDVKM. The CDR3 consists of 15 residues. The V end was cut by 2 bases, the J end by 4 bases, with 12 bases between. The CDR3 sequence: CASSLPGDPYNEQFF. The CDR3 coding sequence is TGTGCCAGCAGTTTACCGGGAGATCCTTACAATGAGCAGTTCTTC.

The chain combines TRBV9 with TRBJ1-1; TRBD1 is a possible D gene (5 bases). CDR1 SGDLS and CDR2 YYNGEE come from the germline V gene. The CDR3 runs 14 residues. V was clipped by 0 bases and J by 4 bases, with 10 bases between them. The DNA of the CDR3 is TGTGCCAGCAGCGTAGGGAACAGGTTCACTGAAGCTTTCTTT. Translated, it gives CASSVGNRFTEAFF.